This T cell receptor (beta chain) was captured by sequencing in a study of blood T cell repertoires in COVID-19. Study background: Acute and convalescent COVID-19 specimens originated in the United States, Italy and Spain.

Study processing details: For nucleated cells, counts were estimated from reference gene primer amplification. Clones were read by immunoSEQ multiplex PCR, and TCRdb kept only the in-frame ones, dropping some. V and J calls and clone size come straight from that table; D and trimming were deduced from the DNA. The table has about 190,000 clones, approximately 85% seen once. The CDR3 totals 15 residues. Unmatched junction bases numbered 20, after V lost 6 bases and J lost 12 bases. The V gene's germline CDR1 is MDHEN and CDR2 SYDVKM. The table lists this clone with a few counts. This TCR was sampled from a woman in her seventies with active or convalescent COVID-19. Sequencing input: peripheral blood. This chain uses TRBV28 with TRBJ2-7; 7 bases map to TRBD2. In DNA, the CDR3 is TGTGCCAGCAGCTTAACGATTGGACTAGTCCCTTCGCTGTACTTC. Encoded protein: CASSLTIGLVPSLYF.